Following are 15 T cell receptor beta chains from one sample sequenced in a study of PD-1 blockade in classical Hodgkin lymphoma. Every single patient, without exception, relapsed after autologous stem cell transplantation, and brentuximab vedotin exposure varied. Only in-frame clones appear in the TCRdb table, and some are missing; sequencing was by immunoSEQ multiplex PCR. The repertoire holds nearly 25,000 clones, with under 90% as singletons. The sample consisted of peripheral blood mononuclear cells (PBMCs), taken before the second cycle of nivolumab. These receptors were taken from a human donor with classical Hodgkin lymphoma.

The chain uses TRBV4-2 and TRBJ1-5, with 8 bases aligning to TRBD1. The trim removed 0 bases at V and 6 bases at J, leaving 7 bases unmatched. Per the germline V gene, CDR1 is LGHNA and CDR2 is YNFKEQ. The CDR3 extends over 16 amino acids. The CDR3 loop is CASSQERQGAGQPQHF. In DNA form, the CDR3 reads TGTGCCAGCAGCCAAGAAAGGCAGGGGGCGGGTCAGCCCCAGCATTTT.

The chain combines TRBV27 with TRBJ2-3; D gene unclear. The germline V gene has CDR1 MNHEY and CDR2 SMNVEV (reference sequence). The CDR3 sequence is 13 residues long. The V gene lost 2 bases and the J gene lost 4 bases, with 7 bases spanning the gap. CDR3 nucleotide sequence: TGTGCCAGCAGTTTAGCCCCCCCAGATACGCAGTATTTT. Protein: CASSLAPPDTQYF.

The chain combines TRBV9 with TRBJ1-2; D remains ambiguous. This CDR3 region has 14 residues. Trimming shortened V by 0 bases and J by 2 bases, and 8 bases separated the two germline ends. Germline-derived CDR1 and CDR2 are SGDLS and YYNGEE. For the CDR3, the DNA is TGTGCCAGCAGCGTAGAAGCGGCCAACTATGGCTACACCTTC. Encoded protein: CASSVEAANYGYTF. Variable domain in full (rest from reference TRBV9 and TRBJ1-2): DSGVTQTPKHLITATGQRVTLRCSPRSGDLSVYWYQQSLDQGLQFLIQYYNGEERAKGNILERFSAQQFPDLHSELNLSSLELGDSALYFCASSVEAANYGYTFGSGTRLTVV.

This chain connects TRBV7-9 to TRBJ2-7; D is uncertain. Trimming removed 4 bases from V and 5 bases from J, with 9 bases in between. Per germline, CDR1 SEHNR and CDR2 FQNEAQ (reference sequence). The CDR3 is 12 amino acids. CDR3 sequence reads: CASSSDGHEQYF. In DNA form, the CDR3 reads TGTGCCAGCAGCTCCGATGGTCACGAGCAGTACTTC.

The sample holds one count of this clone. V usage is TRBV5-1 and J usage is TRBJ2-7, with TRBD1 matching over 9 bases. With 2 bases clipped from V and 1 base from J, the junction kept 13 bases outside the gene matches. The germline V gene encodes CDR1 SGHRS and CDR2 YFSETQ. There are 18 residues in the CDR3. Here the CDR3 reads CASSFILSGQGDSYEQYF. CDR3 DNA: TGCGCCAGCAGCTTCATACTGTCGGGACAGGGCGATTCCTACGAGCAGTACTTC.

CDR3 loop: CASSQGQGANNSPLHF. DNA of the CDR3: TGTGCCAGCAGCCAGGGCCAGGGGGCAAATAATTCACCCCTCCACTTT. The gene calls are TRBV13 and TRBJ1-6; 8 bases map to TRBD1. In germline, CDR1 is PRHDT, CDR2 FYEKMQ (reference sequence). The V segment lost 5 bases and the J segment 5 bases; nucleotides outside the gene matches: 8. The CDR3 is 16 amino acids.

The chain links TRBV7-3 to TRBJ2-7; perhaps TRBD1 as D (6 bases). V was shortened by 5 bases and J by 3 bases, with 11 bases between the two germline ends. CDR3 length equals 13 residues. CDR1 and CDR2 from the germline V gene are SGHTA and FQGTGA. DNA for the CDR3: TGTGCCAGCAGCCCTGGACAGAGCTACGAGCAGTACTTC. Translating gives CASSPGQSYEQYF.

The chain combines TRBV9 with TRBJ2-5; 14 positions match TRBD2. The CDR3 contains 16 residues. CDR1 is SGDLS and CDR2 is YYNGEE in the germline V gene. With 3 bases clipped from V and 5 bases from J, the junction kept 6 bases outside the gene matches. The CDR3 sequence: CASSAGTSGSGETQYF. The DNA for the CDR3 is TGTGCCAGCAGCGCCGGGACTAGCGGGAGTGGGGAGACCCAGTACTTC.

V and J are TRBV19 and TRBJ2-1; no clear D gene. Trimming cost V 1 base and J 6 bases, with 10 bases left between them. Per the germline V gene, CDR1 is LNHDA and CDR2 is SQIVND (reference sequence). CDR3 size: 14 residues. Here the CDR3 reads CASSIGKTVNEQFF. The CDR3 coding sequence is TGTGCCAGTAGTATAGGGAAAACAGTCAATGAGCAGTTCTTC.

The V and J genes are TRBV27 and TRBJ2-3; D not certain. Trimming stripped 4 bases from V and 1 base from J, with 6 bases between. The CDR3 sequence is 13 residues long. CDR1 and CDR2 (germline): MNHEY, SMNVEV (reference sequence). As DNA, the CDR3 is TGTGCCAGCAGTTCCCTGGGCACAGATACGCAGTATTTT. Translated, it gives CASSSLGTDTQYF.

The CDR3 loop reads CASSELTDYEQYF. The DNA of the CDR3 is TGCGCCAGCAGTGAGCTGACAGACTACGAGCAGTACTTC. The rearrangement links TRBV10-2 to TRBJ2-7, with a possible D match to TRBD1 (5 bases). V lost 2 bases and J lost 3, with 8 bases in between. CDR3 length: 13 residues. CDR1 is WSHSY and CDR2 is SAAADI in the germline V gene.

The chain recombines TRBV4-2 with TRBJ1-2; 7 bases map to TRBD1. V lost 0 bases, J lost 4 bases, and 5 bases stayed unmatched. The CDR3 is made up of 15 amino acids. CDR1 and CDR2 (germline): LGHNA, YNFKEQ. CDR3 in amino acids: CASSQDRGQIYGYTF. The CDR3 region has the DNA TGTGCCAGCAGCCAAGATCGGGGACAGATCTATGGCTACACCTTC.

The chain has TRBV14 and TRBJ1-1; D is perhaps TRBD1 (5 bases). Trimming removed 1 base from V and 1 base from J, with 13 bases in between. This CDR3 is built from 16 residues. The germline V gene encodes CDR1 SGHDN and CDR2 FVKESK. The CDR3 reads CASSQAKGLTNTEAFF. The CDR3 DNA is TGTGCCAGCAGCCAAGCTAAGGGGTTAACGAACACTGAAGCTTTCTTT.

This clone was detected a few times. The CDR3 nucleotides read TGTGCCAGCAGTCGAGGACAGGGAGCAAATTCACCCCTCCACTTT. It encodes CASSRGQGANSPLHF. This chain links TRBV13 with TRBJ1-6; TRBD1 matches 8 bases. Unmatched junction bases numbered 8, after V lost 6 bases and J lost 7 bases. This CDR3 comprises 15 residues. Germline-derived CDR1 and CDR2 are PRHDT and FYEKMQ (reference sequence).

The V gene is TRBV2, the J gene TRBJ1-4, with 9 positions matching TRBD1. Per the germline V gene, CDR1 is SNHLY and CDR2 is FYNNEI. Trimming took 6 bases from V and 7 from J; bases not matched to a gene: 12. This CDR3 contains 16 residues. The CDR3 reads CASRTAQQGAGEKLFF. The CDR3 bases are TGTGCCAGCAGGACAGCCCAACAGGGGGCGGGTGAAAAACTGTTTTTT.